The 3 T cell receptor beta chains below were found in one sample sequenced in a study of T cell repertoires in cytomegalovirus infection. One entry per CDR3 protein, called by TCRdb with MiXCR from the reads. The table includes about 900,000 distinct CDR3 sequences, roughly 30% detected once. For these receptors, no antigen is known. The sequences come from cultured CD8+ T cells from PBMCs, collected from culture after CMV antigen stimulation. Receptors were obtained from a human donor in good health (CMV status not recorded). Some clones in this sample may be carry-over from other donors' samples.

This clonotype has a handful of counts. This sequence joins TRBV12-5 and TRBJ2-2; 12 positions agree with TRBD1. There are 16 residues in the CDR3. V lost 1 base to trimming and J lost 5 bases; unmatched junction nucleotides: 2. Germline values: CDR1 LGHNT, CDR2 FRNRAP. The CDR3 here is CASGLGDRGLTGELFF. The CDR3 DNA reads TGTGCTAGTGGTTTGGGGGACAGGGGGCTAACCGGGGAGCTGTTTTTT.

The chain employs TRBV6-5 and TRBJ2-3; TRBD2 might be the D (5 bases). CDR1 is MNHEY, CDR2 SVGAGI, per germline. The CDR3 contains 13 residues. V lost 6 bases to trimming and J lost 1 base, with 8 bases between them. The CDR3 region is CASRDSRTDTQYF. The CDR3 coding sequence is TGTGCCAGCAGGGACTCCCGCACAGATACGCAGTATTTT.

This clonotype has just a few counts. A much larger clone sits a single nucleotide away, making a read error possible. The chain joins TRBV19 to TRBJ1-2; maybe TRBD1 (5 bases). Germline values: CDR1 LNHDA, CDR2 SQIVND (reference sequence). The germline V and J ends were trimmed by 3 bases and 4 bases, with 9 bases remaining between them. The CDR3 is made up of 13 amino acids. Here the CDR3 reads CASSMGEPYGYTF. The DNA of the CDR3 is TGTGCCAGTAGTATGGGGGAGCCCTATGGCTACACCTTC. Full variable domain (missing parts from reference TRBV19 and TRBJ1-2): DGGITQSPKYLFRKEGQNVTLSCEQNLNHDAMYWYRQDPGQGLRLIYYSQIVNDFQKGDIAEGYSVSREKKESFPLTVTSAQKNPTAFYLCASSMGEPYGYTFGSGTRLTVV.